This TCR beta chain was captured in a study of tumour-infiltrating T cells in Burkitt lymphoma. Looking at the study overall: Productive clonality predicted overall and progression-free survival.

Profiling relied on immunoSEQ multiplex PCR, and the TCRdb table lists in-frame clones only, not all of them. This repertoire shows some 5,000 clones, about 17% found once; its top ten account for more than 13%. CDR3 length equals 10 residues. Trimming left V 7 bases short and J 2 bases short, with 3 bases between. In germline, CDR1 is SGHRS, CDR2 YFSETQ. This chain joins TRBV5-1 and TRBJ2-5; D call uncertain. The TCR originated in a human donor with diffuse large B-cell lymphoma. Material: tumor tissue. CDR3 loop: CASGQETQYF. The CDR3 nucleotides read TGCGCCAGCGGACAAGAGACCCAGTACTTC.